This record concerns one TCR beta chain sequence. The antigen remains unidentified. Trimming removed 0 bases from V and 10 bases from J; junction bases left unmatched: 12. The CDR3 contains 15 residues. Germline CDR1 and CDR2: SGHRS and YFSETQ. Repertoires were generated with immunoSEQ multiplex PCR, while TCRdb's copy carries only in-frame clones and drops some. This table holds roughly 200,000 clones, 60% to 75% found once. This entry is derived from a study of shared clonotypes between healthy human individuals. General study points: Blood was the sole source, and tissue repertoires probably differ. On the whole, naive subsets had larger estimated richness than memory subsets had. Naive CD4 clonotype sharing across several donors was 4.5% to 6%.

The authors divided CD4+ cells into CD45RA+ naive and CD45RA-negative memory subsets. Sequencing was done on a sample of memory CD4+ T cells sorted from blood. Subset indicated: CD45RA-negative fraction. The gene calls are TRBV5-1 and TRBJ2-7, with TRBD2 matching 8 bases. The source is a man younger than 40 in good health. CDR3 loop: CASSLDGTSALGQYF. For the CDR3, the DNA is TGCGCCAGCAGCTTGGACGGGACTAGTGCCCTTGGTCAGTACTTC.